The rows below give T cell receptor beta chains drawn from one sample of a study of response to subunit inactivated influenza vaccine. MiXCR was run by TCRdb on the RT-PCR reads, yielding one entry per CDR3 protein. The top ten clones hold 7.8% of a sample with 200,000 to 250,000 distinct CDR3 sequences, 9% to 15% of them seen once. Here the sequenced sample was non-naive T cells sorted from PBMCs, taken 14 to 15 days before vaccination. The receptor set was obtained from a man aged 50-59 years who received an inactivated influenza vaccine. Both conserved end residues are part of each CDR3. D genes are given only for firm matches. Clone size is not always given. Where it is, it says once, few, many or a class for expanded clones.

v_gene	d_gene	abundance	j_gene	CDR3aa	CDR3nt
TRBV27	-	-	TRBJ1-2	CASSLVFGGYGYTF	TGTGCCAGCAGTTTGGTATTCGGTGGCTATGGCTACACCTTC
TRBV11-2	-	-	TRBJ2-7	CASSRTGTRSPYEQYF	TGTGCCAGCAGCCGAACCGGGACCCGTTCCCCCTACGAGCAGTACTTC
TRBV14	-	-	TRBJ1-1	CASNGRSHTEAFF	TGTGCCAGCAACGGTCGGAGTCACACTGAAGCTTTCTTT
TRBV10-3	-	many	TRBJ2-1	CAISDRDARLNEQFF	TGTGCCATCAGTGACAGGGATGCCCGGCTCAATGAGCAGTTCTTC
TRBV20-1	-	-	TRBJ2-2	CSAKFLRPGELFF	TGCAGTGCTAAGTTCCTTAGGCCCGGGGAGCTGTTTTTT
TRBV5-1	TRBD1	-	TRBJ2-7	CASRRDSEPSYEQYF	TGCGCCAGCAGAAGGGACAGCGAACCCTCCTACGAGCAGTACTTC
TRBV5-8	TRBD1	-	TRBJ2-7	CASSSSGQGTYEQYF	TGTGCCAGCAGCTCCTCCGGACAGGGGACCTACGAGCAGTACTTC
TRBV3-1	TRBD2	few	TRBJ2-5	CASSPGLAGSEYF	TGTGCCAGCAGCCCTGGACTAGCGGGGAGTGAGTACTTC
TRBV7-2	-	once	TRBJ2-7	CASSDPGEQYF	TGTGCCAGCAGCGACCCCGGGGAGCAGTACTTC
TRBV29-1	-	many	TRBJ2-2	CSVEGTPNTGELFF	TGCAGCGTTGAGGGGACACCGAACACCGGGGAGCTGTTTTTT
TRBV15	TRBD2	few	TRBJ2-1	CATSGPGLAGGPRYNEQFF	TGTGCCACCAGCGGACCGGGACTAGCGGGAGGGCCTAGGTACAATGAGCAGTTCTTC
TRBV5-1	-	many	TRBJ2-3	CASSLGRRDTQYF	TGCGCCAGCAGCTTGGGCCGGCGGGATACGCAGTATTTT
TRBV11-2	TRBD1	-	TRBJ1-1	CAISFDRANTEAFF	TGTGCCATCAGCTTCGACAGGGCGAACACTGAAGCTTTCTTT
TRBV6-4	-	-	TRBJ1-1	CASSDQMNTEAFF	TGTGCCAGCAGTGATCAGATGAACACTGAAGCTTTCTTT
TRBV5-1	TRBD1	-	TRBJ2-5	CASSLAGGQGKSETQYF	TGCGCCAGCAGCTTGGCTGGCGGACAGGGCAAGTCGGAGACCCAGTACTTC
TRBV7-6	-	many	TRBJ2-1	CALEEGTHEQFF	TGTGCCCTGGAGGAGGGGACCCATGAGCAGTTCTTC
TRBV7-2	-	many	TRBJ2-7	CASSFLGGVYEQYF	TGTGCCAGCAGCTTCTTGGGGGGAGTGTACGAGCAGTACTTC
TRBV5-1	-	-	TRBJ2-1	CASSPGLRSYNEQFF	TGCGCCAGCAGCCCGGGCCTGCGGTCCTACAATGAGCAGTTCTTC
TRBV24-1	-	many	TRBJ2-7	CATSDGGGYEQYF	TGTGCCACCAGTGATGGGGGCGGCTACGAGCAGTACTTC
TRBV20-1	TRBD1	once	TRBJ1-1	CSARDPQGFMNTEAFF	TGCAGTGCTAGAGATCCACAGGGGTTCATGAACACTGAAGCTTTCTTT
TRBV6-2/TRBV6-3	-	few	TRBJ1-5	CASSLRSNQPQHF	TGTGCCAGCAGTCTCAGGAGCAATCAGCCCCAGCATTTT
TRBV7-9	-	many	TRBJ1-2	CASSLPGVGYGYTF	TGTGCCAGCAGCCTCCCGGGGGTCGGCTATGGCTACACCTTC
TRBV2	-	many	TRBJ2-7	CASSYRQEQYF	TGTGCCAGCAGTTACCGACAGGAGCAGTACTTC
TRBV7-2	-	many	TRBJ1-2	CASSLDRRGYTF	TGTGCCAGCAGCTTGGACCGCAGGGGCTACACCTTC
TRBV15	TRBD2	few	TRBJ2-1	CATDERTGAGGLREQFF	TGTGCCACCGACGAGCGCACCGGAGCGGGAGGGCTCAGGGAGCAGTTCTTC
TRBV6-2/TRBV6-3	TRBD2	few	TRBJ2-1	CASSFGLWASGSFEQFF	TGTGCCAGCAGTTTTGGGCTTTGGGCTAGCGGGAGTTTTGAGCAGTTCTTC
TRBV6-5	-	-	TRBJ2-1	CASSYSDQNYNEQFF	TGTGCCAGCAGTTACTCTGACCAGAACTACAATGAGCAGTTCTTC
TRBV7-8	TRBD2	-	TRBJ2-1	CASSPGTTHTRNEQFF	TGTGCCAGCAGCCCTGGGACTACCCATACTCGCAATGAGCAGTTCTTC
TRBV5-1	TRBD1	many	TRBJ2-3	CASSWDRGDTQYF	TGCGCCAGCAGTTGGGACAGGGGAGATACGCAGTATTTT
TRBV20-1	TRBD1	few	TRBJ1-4	CSARARQGGEKLFF	TGCAGTGCTAGAGCTCGCCAGGGGGGGGAAAAACTGTTTTTT
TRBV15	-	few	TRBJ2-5	CATSRLTAEETQYF	TGTGCCACCAGCAGATTGACGGCCGAAGAGACCCAGTACTTC
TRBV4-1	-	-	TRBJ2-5	CASSQGWRTHILLETQYF	TGCGCCAGCAGCCAAGGGTGGAGGACGCACATCCTTCTAGAGACCCAGTACTTC
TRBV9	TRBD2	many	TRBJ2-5	CASSEGTTLRETQYF	TGTGCCAGCAGCGAAGGGACTACTCTTCGAGAGACCCAGTACTTC
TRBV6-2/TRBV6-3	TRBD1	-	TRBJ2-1	CASSPVDRAAEQFF	TGTGCCAGCAGTCCAGTCGACAGGGCTGCTGAGCAGTTCTTC